This TCR beta chain originates from a study of identical twins (TCRdb year 2016). Describing the broader study: To test whether fetal clonotypes persist, this study deep-sequenced TCR alpha and beta repertoires from monozygotic twins, from unrelated adults of various ages, and from cord blood. To rule out contamination, the twin experiments were replicated at different times with different library preparation protocols. Paper-wide results and their limitations: Out-of-frame TCR alpha sequences shared between twins showed an excess of low generation-probability sequences compared with coincidental sharing between unrelated individuals. The excess sharing between twins in beta out-of-frame sequences was weaker because fewer shared sequences reduced the signal-to-noise ratio. Fewer insertions were carried by abundant cord blood beta clonotypes, a similar but weaker trend appeared in young adult naive repertoires, and no such trend appeared in memory repertoires. Zero-insertion analyses could be partly confounded by invariant T cells such as MAIT and iNKT, though diverse VJ usage argued against such confounding for most clonotypes. Because the same donors could not be followed over many years, conclusions were based on cross-sectional statistical analysis. Out-of-frame TCR alpha sharing in monozygotic twins was systematically underestimated by recombination models, whereas sharing between unrelated individuals was in agreement with the recombination models.

Library preparation used 5' RACE. The reads were generated on an Illumina HiSeq 2000. A universal primer binding site was introduced by template switching, and a unique molecular identifier was present in the final cDNA, enabling accurate counting of TCR cDNA molecules. First-strand cDNA for TCR alpha and beta chains was synthesized from specific primers in the conserved constant-segment region. To control for contamination, every cDNA library was double barcoded, receiving both a SMART-Mk sample barcode and Illumina barcodes. TruSeq adapter sequences and Illumina sample barcodes were added in two successive PCR steps. Sequencing of the TCR alpha and beta cDNA libraries was done on the Illumina HiSeq platform using custom primers. The paper's processing steps were these. MiGEC processed the raw reads to extract unique molecular identifiers, while MiXCR was used to determine the CDR3 positions. For each individual, recombination models were inferred using an EM algorithm with the repgenHMM and IGoR tools. The analysis of shared clonotypes was done with the tcR package in R, with sharing normalized by the product of cloneset sizes. To study raw recombination free of thymic and clonal selection effects, out-of-frame nonproductive sequences were analyzed. TCRdb reanalyzed the raw reads on its own, using fastp at Q25 for trimming and MiXCR for clone calling, and kept in-frame beta chains. Identical CDR3 proteins give one entry, which carries the most common genes and DNA. In this record, the V and J calls reflect TCRdb's handling and not the investigators' own analysis. Here the sample has about 530,000 distinct CDR3 sequences; about 22% occur a single time. The ten largest account for more than 0.4% of the sample.

Every donor was a healthy Caucasian. The twin cohort comprised three pairs of female monozygotic twins, all aged roughly 18 to 29 years. Positive isolation kits from Invitrogen were used to isolate CD4+ and CD8+ T cell populations. Note on this clonotype: Its antigen remains unidentified. No per-base quality is available; no much larger clone lies one base away.

The CDR3 runs 19 amino acids, cysteine and phenylalanine included. The sequence is cut down to CDR3 DNA, 57 bases in frame from base 1. As encoded in the germline V gene (reference sequence), CDR1 is LGHDT while CDR2 is YNNKEL. V ends up 5 bases short and J 6 bases short, with an unmatched junction base count of 16. The same sample was also studied in work on yellow fever vaccine responses in identical twins. Reported in the second study: The T cell response to vaccination in identical twins was reported by the authors to appear partly convergent and partly personalized. The study precisely tracked vaccine-responding T cell clones in identical twins.

The sequence is built from TRBV3-1 and TRBJ2-3, and TRBD2 aligns with 14 junction nucleotides. Sequencing was done on a sample of CD4+ T cells sorted from blood. The sequence derives from a woman aged 18 to 35 in good health. The nucleotide sequence reads TGTGCCAGCAGCGCCCACCCGGGGACTAGCGGGAGCCGGGATGATACGCAGTATTTT. It translates as CASSAHPGTSGSRDDTQYF.